This T cell receptor beta chain was recovered during a study of T cell responses to AZD1222 COVID-19 vaccine. CDR1 LNHDA and CDR2 SQIVND come from the germline V gene (reference sequence). The CDR3 extends over 15 amino acids. The junction had 5 bases not matched to a gene; V was cut back by 2 bases and J by 6 bases. Produced via immunoSEQ multiplex PCR; TCRdb's table is partial and in-frame only. The table includes around 100,000 clones, approximately 88% detected once. The clonotype originates from an adult in good health. The specimen was peripheral blood, collected on day 0 of AZD1222 vaccination. This chain connects TRBV19 to TRBJ1-5, with 9 bases aligning to TRBD1. The CDR3 DNA reads as TGTGCCAGTAGTATAATGGGACAGGGAGGTCAGCCCCAGCATTTT. Protein product: CASSIMGQGGQPQHF.